What follows is one TCR beta chain and its context. Its target is unknown. This specimen belongs to a study of T cell responses to AZD1222 COVID-19 vaccine. Looking at the study overall: Pooling of second doses given at about 4 or about 12 weeks was done.

From germline, CDR1 is MNHEY and CDR2 SMNVEV (reference sequence). The CDR3 loop spans 12 amino acids. The germline V and J ends were trimmed by 6 bases and 3 bases, with 8 bases remaining between them. Data came from immunoSEQ multiplex PCR; TCRdb stores just in-frame clones and leaves some out. The sample lists roughly 130,000 clones; roughly nine tenths were seen once. General observations from the study: Within unmutated variant regions lay the reported targets of nearly half of spike-specific TCRs. Donors were mostly white British, more females; clonal diversity possibly underestimated.

Sequences were derived from peripheral blood, sampled on day 0 of AZD1222 vaccination. The receptor's source is an adult in good health. V and J are TRBV27 and TRBJ1-1, with D hard to call. Written as DNA, the CDR3 is TGTGCCAGCAGGAGTGCGCACACTGAAGCTTTCTTT. The encoded protein is CASRSAHTEAFF.